This note documents a single TCR beta chain sequence. The antigen is unknown. The data are from a study of T cell responses to AZD1222 COVID-19 vaccine. Study results and caveats: White British people made up most donors, females outnumbered males, and clonal diversity was possibly underestimated.

The assay was immunoSEQ multiplex PCR, and TCRdb's table has in-frame clones only and misses some. The data contain roughly 99,000 clones, approximately 90% of them seen just once; the ten biggest clones take up 7.5% to 9.5%. Pooled samples include second doses given at about 4 or 12 weeks. The source material was peripheral blood, sampled 28 days after the second AZD1222 dose. This TCR derives from an adult who received the AZD1222 COVID-19 vaccine.

The DNA of the CDR3 is TGTGCCAGCAGTTTATTCTGGAGAGACAGGGGTAGGTCCGGGGCCAACGTCCTGACTTTC. Translated, it gives CASSLFWRDRGRSGANVLTF. The J gene is TRBJ2-6, the V gene TRBV28; 8 bases agree with TRBD1. The V gene's germline CDR1 is MDHEN and CDR2 SYDVKM. The V and J ends lost 1 base and 4 bases, in that order; junction bases with no gene match: 15. The CDR3 totals 20 residues.